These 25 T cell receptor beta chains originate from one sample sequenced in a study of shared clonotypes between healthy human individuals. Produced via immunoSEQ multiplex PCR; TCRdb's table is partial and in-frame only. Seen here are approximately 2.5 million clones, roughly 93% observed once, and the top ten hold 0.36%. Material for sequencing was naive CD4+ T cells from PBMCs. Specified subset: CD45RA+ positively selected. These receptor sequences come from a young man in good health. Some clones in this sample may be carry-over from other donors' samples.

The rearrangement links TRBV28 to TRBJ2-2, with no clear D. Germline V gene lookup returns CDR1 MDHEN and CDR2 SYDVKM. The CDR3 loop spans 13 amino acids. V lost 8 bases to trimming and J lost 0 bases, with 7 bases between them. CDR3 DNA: TGTGCCAGCTATGATCCGAACACCGGGGAGCTGTTTTTT. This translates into CASYDPNTGELFF.

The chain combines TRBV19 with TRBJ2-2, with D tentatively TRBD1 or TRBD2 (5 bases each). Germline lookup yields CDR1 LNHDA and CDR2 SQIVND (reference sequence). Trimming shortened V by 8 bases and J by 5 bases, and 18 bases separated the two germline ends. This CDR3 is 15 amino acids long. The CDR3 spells CASDFGGVETGELFF. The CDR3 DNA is TGTGCCAGTGACTTTGGGGGAGTAGAGACCGGGGAGCTGTTTTTT.

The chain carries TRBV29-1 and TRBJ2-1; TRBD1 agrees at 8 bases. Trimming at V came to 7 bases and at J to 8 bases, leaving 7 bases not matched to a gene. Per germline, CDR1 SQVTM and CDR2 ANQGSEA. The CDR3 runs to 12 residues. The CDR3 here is CSARTGWDEQFF. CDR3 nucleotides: TGCAGCGCTAGGACAGGGTGGGATGAGCAGTTCTTC.

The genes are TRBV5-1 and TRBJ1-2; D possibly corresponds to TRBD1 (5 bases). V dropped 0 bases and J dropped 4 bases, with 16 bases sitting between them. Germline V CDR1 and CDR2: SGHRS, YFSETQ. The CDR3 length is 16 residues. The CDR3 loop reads CASSLGFDSLFYGYTF. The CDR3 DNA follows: TGCGCCAGCAGCTTGGGGTTCGACAGCCTATTCTATGGCTACACCTTC.

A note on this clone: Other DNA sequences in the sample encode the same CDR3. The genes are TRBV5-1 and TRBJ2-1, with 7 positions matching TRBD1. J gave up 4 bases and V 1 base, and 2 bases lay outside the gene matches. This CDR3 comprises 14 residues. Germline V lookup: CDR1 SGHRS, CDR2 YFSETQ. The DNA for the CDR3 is TGCGCCAGCAGCTTGACAGGGGATTACAATGAGCAGTTCTTC. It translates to CASSLTGDYNEQFF.

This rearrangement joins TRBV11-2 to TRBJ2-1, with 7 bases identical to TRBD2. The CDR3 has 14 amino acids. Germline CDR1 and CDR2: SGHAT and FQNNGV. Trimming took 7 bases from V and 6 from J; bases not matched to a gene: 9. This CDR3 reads CASTWGGRANEQFF. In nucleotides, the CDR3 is TGTGCCAGCACATGGGGGGGAAGGGCCAATGAGCAGTTCTTC.

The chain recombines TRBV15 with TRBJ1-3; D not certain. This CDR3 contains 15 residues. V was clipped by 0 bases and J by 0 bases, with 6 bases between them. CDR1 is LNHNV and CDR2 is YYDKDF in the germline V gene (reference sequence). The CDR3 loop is CATSRDVFSGNTIYF. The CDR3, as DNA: TGTGCCACCAGCAGAGATGTCTTCTCTGGAAACACCATATATTTT.

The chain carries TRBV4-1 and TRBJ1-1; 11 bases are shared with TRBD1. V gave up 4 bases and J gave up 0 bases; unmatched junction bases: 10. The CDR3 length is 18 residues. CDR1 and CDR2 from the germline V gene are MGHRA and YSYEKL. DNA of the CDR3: TGCGCCAGCAGCCTCGGACAGGGGGCGTCAAGGATGAACACTGAAGCTTTCTTT. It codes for CASSLGQGASRMNTEAFF.

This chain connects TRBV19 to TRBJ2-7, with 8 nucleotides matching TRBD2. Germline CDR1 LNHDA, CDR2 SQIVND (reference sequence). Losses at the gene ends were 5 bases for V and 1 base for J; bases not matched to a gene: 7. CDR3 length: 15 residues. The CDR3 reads CASSPGLDRSYEQYF. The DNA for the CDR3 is TGTGCCAGTAGTCCGGGACTAGATAGGTCCTACGAGCAGTACTTC.

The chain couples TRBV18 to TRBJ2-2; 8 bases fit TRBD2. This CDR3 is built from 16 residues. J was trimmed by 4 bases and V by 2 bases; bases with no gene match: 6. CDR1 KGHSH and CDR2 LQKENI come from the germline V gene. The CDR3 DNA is TGTGCCAGCTCACCATTGGGGCTAGCGGGCACCGGGGAGCTGTTTTTT. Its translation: CASSPLGLAGTGELFF.

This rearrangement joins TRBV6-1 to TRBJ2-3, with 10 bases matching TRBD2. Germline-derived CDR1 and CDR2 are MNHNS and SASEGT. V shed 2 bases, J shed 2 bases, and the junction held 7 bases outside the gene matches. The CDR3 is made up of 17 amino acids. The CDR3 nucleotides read TGTGCCAGCAGTGAAACCGGGACTAGCGACTTCACAGATACGCAGTATTTT. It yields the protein CASSETGTSDFTDTQYF.

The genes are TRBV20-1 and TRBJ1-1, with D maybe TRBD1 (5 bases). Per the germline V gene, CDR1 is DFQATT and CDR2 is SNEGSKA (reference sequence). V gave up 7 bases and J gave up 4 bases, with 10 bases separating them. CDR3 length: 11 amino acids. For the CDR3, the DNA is TGCAGTGTACGTGGGGGCACTGAAGCTTTCTTT. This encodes CSVRGGTEAFF.

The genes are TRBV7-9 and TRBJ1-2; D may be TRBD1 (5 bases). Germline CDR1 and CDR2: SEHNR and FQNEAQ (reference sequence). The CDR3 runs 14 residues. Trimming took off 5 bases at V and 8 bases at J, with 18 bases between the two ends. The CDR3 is CASSLGVDPGGYTF. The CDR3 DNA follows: TGTGCCAGCAGCCTAGGGGTGGACCCCGGAGGCTACACCTTC.

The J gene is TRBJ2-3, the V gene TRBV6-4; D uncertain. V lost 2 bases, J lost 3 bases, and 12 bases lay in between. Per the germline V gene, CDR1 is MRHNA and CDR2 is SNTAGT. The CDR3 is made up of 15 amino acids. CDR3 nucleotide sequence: TGTGCCAGCAGTGACCCCTCGTACGGAACAGATACGCAGTATTTT. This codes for CASSDPSYGTDTQYF.

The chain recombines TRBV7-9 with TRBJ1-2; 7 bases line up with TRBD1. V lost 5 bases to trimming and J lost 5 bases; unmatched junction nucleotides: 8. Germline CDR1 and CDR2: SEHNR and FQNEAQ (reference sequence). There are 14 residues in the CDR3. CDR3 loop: CASSPGTEVYGYTF. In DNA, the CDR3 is TGTGCCAGCAGCCCCGGGACAGAAGTTTATGGCTACACCTTC.

CDR3 amino acids: CASSLSVVSAETQYF. The CDR3 DNA sequence: TGTGCCAGCAGTTTGTCGGTGGTTAGCGCTGAGACCCAGTACTTC. The chain links TRBV27 to TRBJ2-5; D might be TRBD2 (5 bases). V was shortened by 3 bases and J by 5 bases, with 16 bases between the two germline ends. This CDR3 spans 15 amino acids. Germline lookup yields CDR1 MNHEY and CDR2 SMNVEV (reference sequence).

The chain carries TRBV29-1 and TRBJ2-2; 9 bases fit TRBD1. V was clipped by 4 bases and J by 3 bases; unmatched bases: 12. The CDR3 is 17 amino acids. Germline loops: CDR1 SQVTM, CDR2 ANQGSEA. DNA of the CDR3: TGCAGCGTTGCCATCATACCGGGACAGGGATACACCGGGGAGCTGTTTTTT. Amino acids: CSVAIIPGQGYTGELFF.

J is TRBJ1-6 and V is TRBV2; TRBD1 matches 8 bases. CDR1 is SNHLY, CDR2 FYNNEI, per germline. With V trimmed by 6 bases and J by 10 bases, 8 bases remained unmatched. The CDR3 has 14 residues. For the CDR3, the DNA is TGTGCCAGCAGGGGTCAGGGGGCCGGGTCACCCCTCCACTTT. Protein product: CASRGQGAGSPLHF.

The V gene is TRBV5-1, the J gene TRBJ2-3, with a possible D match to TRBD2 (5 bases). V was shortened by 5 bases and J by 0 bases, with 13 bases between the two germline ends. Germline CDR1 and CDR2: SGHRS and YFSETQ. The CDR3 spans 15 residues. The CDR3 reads CASRLGRGSTDTQYF. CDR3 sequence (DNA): TGCGCCAGCAGATTAGGTCGCGGGAGCACAGATACGCAGTATTTT. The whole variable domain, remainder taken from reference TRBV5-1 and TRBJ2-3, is KAGVTQTPRYLIKTRGQQVTLSCSPISGHRSVSWYQQTPGQGLQFLFEYFSETQRNKGNFPGRFSGRQFSNSRSEMNVSTLELGDSALYLCASRLGRGSTDTQYFGPGTRLTVL.

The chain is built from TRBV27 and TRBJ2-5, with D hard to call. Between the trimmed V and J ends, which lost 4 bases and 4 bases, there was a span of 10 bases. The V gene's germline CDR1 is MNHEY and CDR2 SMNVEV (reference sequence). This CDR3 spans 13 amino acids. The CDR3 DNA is TGTGCCAGCAGTTCCAGGACCGGAGAGACCCAGTACTTC. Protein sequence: CASSSRTGETQYF.

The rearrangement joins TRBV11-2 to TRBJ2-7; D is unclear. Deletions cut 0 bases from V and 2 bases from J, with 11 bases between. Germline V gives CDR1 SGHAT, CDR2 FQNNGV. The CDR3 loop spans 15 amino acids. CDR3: CASSLEGGIAYEQYF. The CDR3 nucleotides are TGTGCCAGCAGCTTAGAGGGCGGAATCGCCTACGAGCAGTACTTC.

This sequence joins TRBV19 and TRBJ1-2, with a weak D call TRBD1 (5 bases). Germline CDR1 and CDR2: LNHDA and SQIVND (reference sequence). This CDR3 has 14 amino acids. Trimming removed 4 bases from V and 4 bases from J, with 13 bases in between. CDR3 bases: TGTGCCAGTAGTAACACAACAGGATCCTATGGCTACACCTTC. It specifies CASSNTTGSYGYTF.

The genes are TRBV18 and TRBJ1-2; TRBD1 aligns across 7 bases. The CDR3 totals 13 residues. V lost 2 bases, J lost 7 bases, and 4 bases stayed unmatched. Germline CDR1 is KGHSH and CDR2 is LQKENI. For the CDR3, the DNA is TGTGCCAGCTCACCAGACAGGGTAATTGGCTACACCTTC. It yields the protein CASSPDRVIGYTF.

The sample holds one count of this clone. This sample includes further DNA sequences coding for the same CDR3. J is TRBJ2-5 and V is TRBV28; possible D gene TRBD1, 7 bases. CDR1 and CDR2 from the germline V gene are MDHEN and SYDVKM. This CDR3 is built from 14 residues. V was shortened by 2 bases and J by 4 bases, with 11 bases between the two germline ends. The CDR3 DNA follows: TGTGCCAGCAGTTTACGGCAGGGGGGAGAGACCCAGTACTTC. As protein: CASSLRQGGETQYF.

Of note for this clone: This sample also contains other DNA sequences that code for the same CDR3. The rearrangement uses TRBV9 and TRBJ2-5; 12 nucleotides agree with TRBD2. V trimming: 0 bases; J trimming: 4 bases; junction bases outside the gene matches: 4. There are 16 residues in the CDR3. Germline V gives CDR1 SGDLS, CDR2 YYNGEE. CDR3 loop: CASSVGRLAGVETQYF. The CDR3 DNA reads TGTGCCAGCAGCGTAGGGCGACTAGCGGGAGTAGAGACCCAGTACTTC.